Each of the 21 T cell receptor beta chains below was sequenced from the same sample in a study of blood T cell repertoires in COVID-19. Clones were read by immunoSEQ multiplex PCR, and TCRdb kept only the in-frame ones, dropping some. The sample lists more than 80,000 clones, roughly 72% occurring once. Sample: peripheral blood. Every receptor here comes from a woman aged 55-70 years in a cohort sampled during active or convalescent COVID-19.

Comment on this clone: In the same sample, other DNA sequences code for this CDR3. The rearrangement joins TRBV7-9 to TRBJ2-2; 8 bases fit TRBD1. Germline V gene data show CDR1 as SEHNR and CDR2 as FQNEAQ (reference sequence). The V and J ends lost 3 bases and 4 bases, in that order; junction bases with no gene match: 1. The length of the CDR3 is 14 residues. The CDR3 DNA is TGTGCCAGCAGCTTGGACAGGGCCACCGGGGAGCTGTTTTTT. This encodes CASSLDRATGELFF. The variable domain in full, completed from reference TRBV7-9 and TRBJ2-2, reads DTGVSQNPRHKITKRGQNVTFRCDPISEHNRLYWYRQTLGQGPEFLTYFQNEAQLEKSRLLSDRFSAERPKGSFSTLEIQRTEQGDSAMYLCASSLDRATGELFFGEGSRLTVL.

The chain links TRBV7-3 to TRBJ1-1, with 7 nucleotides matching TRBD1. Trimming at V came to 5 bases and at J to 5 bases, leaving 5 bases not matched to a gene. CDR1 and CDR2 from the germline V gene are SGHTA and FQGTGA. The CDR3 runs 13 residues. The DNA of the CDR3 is TGTGCCAGCAGCGTCGTACAGGGGACTGAAGCTTTCTTT. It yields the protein CASSVVQGTEAFF.

In nucleotides, the CDR3 is TGCGCCAGCAGCTTTATGGGGACAGGGAGTCCTGATGAAAAACTGTTTTTT. Protein product: CASSFMGTGSPDEKLFF. V is TRBV5-1 and J is TRBJ1-4; 9 nucleotides align to TRBD1. The CDR3 totals 17 residues. V was pared by 2 bases and J by 6 bases, with 11 bases of the junction left unmatched. Germline loops: CDR1 SGHRS, CDR2 YFSETQ.

CDR3 in amino acids: CASSQDRGGRFNGYTF. The CDR3 nucleotides are TGCGCCAGCAGCCAAGATCGCGGGGGGCGTTTCAATGGCTACACCTTC. This chain uses TRBV4-3 with TRBJ1-2, with D possibly TRBD1 on 6 matching bases. This CDR3 is 16 amino acids long. V lost 0 bases and J 6 bases, leaving 17 bases between the germline ends. The V gene's germline CDR1 is LGHNA and CDR2 YSLEER.

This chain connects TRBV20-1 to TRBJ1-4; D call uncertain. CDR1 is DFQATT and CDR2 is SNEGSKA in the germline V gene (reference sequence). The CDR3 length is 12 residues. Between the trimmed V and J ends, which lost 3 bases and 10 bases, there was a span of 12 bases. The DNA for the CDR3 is TGCAGTGCTAGTACGGGGATGGGAAAACTGTTTTTT. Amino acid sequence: CSASTGMGKLFF.

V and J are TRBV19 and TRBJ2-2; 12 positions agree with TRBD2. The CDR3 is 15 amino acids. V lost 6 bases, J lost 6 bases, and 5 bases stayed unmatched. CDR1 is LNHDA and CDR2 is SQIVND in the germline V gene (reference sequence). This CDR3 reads CASRPTSGGSGELFF. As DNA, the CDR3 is TGTGCCAGTAGACCGACTAGCGGGGGCTCCGGGGAGCTGTTTTTT. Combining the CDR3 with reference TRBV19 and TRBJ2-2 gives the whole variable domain DGGITQSPKYLFRKEGQNVTLSCEQNLNHDAMYWYRQDPGQGLRLIYYSQIVNDFQKGDIAEGYSVSREKKESFPLTVTSAQKNPTAFYLCASRPTSGGSGELFFGEGSRLTVL.

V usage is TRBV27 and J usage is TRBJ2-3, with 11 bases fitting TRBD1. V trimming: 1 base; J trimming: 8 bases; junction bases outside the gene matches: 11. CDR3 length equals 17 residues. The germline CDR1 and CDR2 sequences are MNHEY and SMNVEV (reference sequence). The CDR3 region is CASSLYRGTGGGGTQYF. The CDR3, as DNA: TGTGCCAGCAGTTTATATAGGGGGACAGGGGGTGGGGGTACGCAGTATTTT.

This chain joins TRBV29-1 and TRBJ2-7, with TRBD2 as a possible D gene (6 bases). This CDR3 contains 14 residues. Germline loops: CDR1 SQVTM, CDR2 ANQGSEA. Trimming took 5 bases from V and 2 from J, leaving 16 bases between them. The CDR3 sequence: CSVTPAGHTYEQYF. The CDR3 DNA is TGCAGCGTTACCCCAGCGGGCCACACCTACGAGCAGTACTTC.

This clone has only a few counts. The CDR3 bases are TGTGCCAGCAGCCTCGGGACTAGCGGGGGGCATTACCCCTCCTACAATGAGCAGTTCTTC. It is translated as CASSLGTSGGHYPSYNEQFF. This sequence joins TRBV9 and TRBJ2-1; 15 bases map to TRBD2. Per germline, CDR1 SGDLS and CDR2 YYNGEE. The J segment lost 0 bases and the V segment lost 4 bases, leaving 11 bases of the junction unmatched. The CDR3 has 20 residues.

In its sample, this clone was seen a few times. This CDR3 reads CASSIADEQYF. In DNA, the CDR3 is TGTGCCAGTAGTATCGCAGACGAGCAGTACTTC. The V call is TRBV19, the J call TRBJ2-7; D is ambiguous. CDR3 length: 11 residues. CDR1 LNHDA and CDR2 SQIVND come from the germline V gene (reference sequence). V lost 3 bases and J lost 5, with 5 bases in between.

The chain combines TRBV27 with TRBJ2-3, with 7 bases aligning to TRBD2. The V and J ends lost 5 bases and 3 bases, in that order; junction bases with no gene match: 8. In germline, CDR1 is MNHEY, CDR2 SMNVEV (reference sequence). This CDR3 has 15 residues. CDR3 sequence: CASSPTSWGTDTQYF. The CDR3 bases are TGTGCCAGCAGTCCGACTAGCTGGGGGACAGATACGCAGTATTTT.

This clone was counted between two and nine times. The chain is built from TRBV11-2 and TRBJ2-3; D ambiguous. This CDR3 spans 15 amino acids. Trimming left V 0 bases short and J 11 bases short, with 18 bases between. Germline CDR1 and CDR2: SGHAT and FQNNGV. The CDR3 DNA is TGTGCCAGCAGCTTAGATTCGGGTGGAACTCGCAGGCAGTATTTT. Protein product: CASSLDSGGTRRQYF.

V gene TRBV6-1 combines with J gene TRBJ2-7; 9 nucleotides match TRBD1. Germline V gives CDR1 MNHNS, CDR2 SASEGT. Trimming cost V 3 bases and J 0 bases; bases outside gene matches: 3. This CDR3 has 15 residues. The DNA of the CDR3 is TGTGCCAGCAGTGATCGGGACAGGGCCTCCTACGAGCAGTACTTC. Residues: CASSDRDRASYEQYF.

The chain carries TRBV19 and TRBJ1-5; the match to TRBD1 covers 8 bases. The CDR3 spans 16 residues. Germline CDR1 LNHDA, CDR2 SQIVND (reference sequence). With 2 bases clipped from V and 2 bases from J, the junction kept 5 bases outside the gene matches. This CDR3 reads CASSIQGAGGNQPQHF. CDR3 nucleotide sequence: TGTGCCAGTAGTATACAGGGGGCAGGTGGCAATCAGCCCCAGCATTTT. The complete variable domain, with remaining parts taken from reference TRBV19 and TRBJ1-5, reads DGGITQSPKYLFRKEGQNVTLSCEQNLNHDAMYWYRQDPGQGLRLIYYSQIVNDFQKGDIAEGYSVSREKKESFPLTVTSAQKNPTAFYLCASSIQGAGGNQPQHFGDGTRLSIL.

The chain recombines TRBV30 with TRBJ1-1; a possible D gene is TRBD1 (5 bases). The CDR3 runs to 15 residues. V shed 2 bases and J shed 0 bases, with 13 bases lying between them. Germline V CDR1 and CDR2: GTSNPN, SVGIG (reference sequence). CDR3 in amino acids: CAWSKPDRVNTEAFF. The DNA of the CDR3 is TGTGCCTGGAGTAAACCCGACAGAGTGAACACTGAAGCTTTCTTT.

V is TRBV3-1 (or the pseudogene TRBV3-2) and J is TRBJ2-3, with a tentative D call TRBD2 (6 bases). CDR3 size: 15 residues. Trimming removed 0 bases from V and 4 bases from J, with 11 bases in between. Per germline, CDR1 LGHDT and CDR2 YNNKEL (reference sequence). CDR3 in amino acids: CASSQDAGRPDTQYF. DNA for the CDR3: TGTGCCAGCAGCCAAGACGCGGGACGGCCAGATACGCAGTATTTT.

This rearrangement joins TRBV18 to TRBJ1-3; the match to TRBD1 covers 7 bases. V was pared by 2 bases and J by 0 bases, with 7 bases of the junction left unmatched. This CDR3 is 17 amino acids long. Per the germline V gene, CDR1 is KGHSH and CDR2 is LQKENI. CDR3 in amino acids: CASSPITGEFSGNTIYF. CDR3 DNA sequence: TGTGCCAGCTCACCAATCACAGGGGAGTTCTCTGGAAACACCATATATTTT.

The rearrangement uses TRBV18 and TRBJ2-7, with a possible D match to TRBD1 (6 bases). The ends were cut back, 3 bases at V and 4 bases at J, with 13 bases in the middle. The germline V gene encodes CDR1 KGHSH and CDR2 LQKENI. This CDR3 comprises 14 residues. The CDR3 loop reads CASSPGRGGYEQYF. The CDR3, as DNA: TGTGCCAGCTCACCGGGCAGGGGTGGTTACGAGCAGTACTTC.

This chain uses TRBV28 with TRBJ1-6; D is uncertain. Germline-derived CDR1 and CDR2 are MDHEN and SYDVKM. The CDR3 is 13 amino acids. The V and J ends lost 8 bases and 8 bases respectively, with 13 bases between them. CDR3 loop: CASGLRGYSPLHF. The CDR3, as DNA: TGTGCCAGCGGGCTACGCGGGTATTCACCCCTCCACTTT.

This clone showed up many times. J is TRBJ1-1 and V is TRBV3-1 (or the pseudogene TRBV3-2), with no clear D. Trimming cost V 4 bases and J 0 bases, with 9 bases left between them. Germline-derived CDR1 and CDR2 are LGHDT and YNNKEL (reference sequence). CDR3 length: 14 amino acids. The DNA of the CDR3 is TGTGCCAGCAGCCCTAAGAGTATGAACACTGAAGCTTTCTTT. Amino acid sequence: CASSPKSMNTEAFF.

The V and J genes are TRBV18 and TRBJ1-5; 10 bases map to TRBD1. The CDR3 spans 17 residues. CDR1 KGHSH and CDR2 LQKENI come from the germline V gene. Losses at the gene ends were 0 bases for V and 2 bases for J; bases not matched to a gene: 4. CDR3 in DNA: TGTGCCAGCTCACCACCTGGGACAGGGGATGGCAATCAGCCCCAGCATTTT. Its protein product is CASSPPGTGDGNQPQHF.